This is a list of T cell receptor beta chains from one sample in a study of T cell responses to AZD1222 COVID-19 vaccine. TCRdb's copy holds only in-frame clones and misses some; the assay was immunoSEQ multiplex PCR. The sample has approximately 150,000 clones, 86% seen once. Sequencing used peripheral blood, obtained 28 days after the second AZD1222 dose. The receptor source for this set is an adult who received the AZD1222 COVID-19 vaccine. Both conserved end residues are part of each CDR3. A D gene is named only where the DNA matches it firmly. For some rows the clone size is stated as once, few or many, or as a class when expanded; others skip it.

TRBJ1-6,TRBV10-2,NA,NA,CASSESSSPLHF,TGCGCCAGCAGTGAGTCGTCCTCACCCCTCCACTTT
TRBJ2-3,TRBV7-2,NA,NA,CASSPMGSTDTQYF,TGTGCCAGCAGCCCCATGGGGAGCACAGATACGCAGTATTTT
TRBJ2-1,TRBV27,TRBD2,NA,CASSTDLLAEHYNEQFF,TGTGCCAGCAGTACCGACTTACTAGCGGAACATTACAATGAGCAGTTCTTC
TRBJ2-7,TRBV5-4,TRBD1,few,CASSLPRDSYYEQYF,TGTGCCAGCAGCTTGCCCCGGGACAGCTACTACGAGCAGTACTTC
TRBJ2-3,TRBV15,TRBD1,NA,CATSTTDRADTQYF,TGTGCCACCAGTACCACGGACAGGGCCGATACGCAGTATTTT
TRBJ2-2,TRBV21-1,NA,NA,CASSKGPVTGELFF,TGTGCCAGCAGCAAAGGCCCAGTCACCGGGGAGCTGTTTTTT
TRBJ2-1,TRBV19,NA,NA,CACGQNYNEQFF,TGTGCCTGTGGCCAGAATTACAATGAGCAGTTCTTC
TRBJ1-4,TRBV6-6,NA,NA,CASSRTRGPNEKLFF,TGTGCCAGCAGCCGAACCAGGGGTCCTAATGAAAAACTGTTTTTT
TRBJ2-2,TRBV10-1,TRBD2,NA,CASRGDTGELFF,TGCGCCAGCCGGGGGGATACCGGGGAGCTGTTTTTT
TRBJ2-7,TRBV27,NA,few,CASSLAGGGEQYF,TGTGCCAGCAGTTTAGCAGGGGGAGGGGAGCAGTACTTC
TRBJ2-2,TRBV30,NA,once,CAWSVLGTGLTNTGELFF,TGTGCCTGGAGTGTACTTGGGACGGGGCTAACGAACACCGGGGAGCTGTTTTTT
TRBJ1-5,TRBV6-1,NA,NA,CASSEAHSSRQPQHF,TGTGCCAGCAGTGAAGCGCACAGCTCACGTCAGCCCCAGCATTTT
TRBJ2-3,TRBV2,NA,NA,CASSEMASTDTQYF,TGTGCCAGCAGTGAAATGGCCTCTACAGATACGCAGTATTTT
TRBJ1-5,TRBV19,NA,NA,CASSPLNYLSNQPQHF,TGTGCCAGTAGTCCCCTCAACTACCTTAGCAATCAGCCCCAGCATTTT
TRBJ1-1,TRBV7-8,TRBD1,NA,CASSWNRDRGRGNTEAFF,TGTGCCAGCAGCTGGAACCGGGACAGGGGGCGAGGGAACACTGAAGCTTTCTTT
TRBJ2-1,TRBV19,NA,NA,CASSIQQYNEQFF,TGTGCCAGTAGTATACAGCAGTACAATGAGCAGTTCTTC
TRBJ2-3,TRBV30,TRBD1,NA,CAWSRGQGWDTQYF,TGTGCCTGGAGCAGAGGACAGGGGTGGGATACGCAGTATTTT
TRBJ1-2,TRBV5-4,NA,few,CASSSAGPDYYGYTF,TGTGCCAGCAGCTCCGCAGGGCCGGACTACTATGGCTACACCTTC
TRBJ1-6,TRBV19,NA,NA,CASGGREYNSPLHF,TGTGCCAGCGGAGGAAGGGAATATAATTCACCCCTCCACTTT
TRBJ2-2,TRBV7-6,NA,NA,CASSLGPLKRANTGELFF,TGTGCCAGCAGCTTAGGACCCTTAAAGAGAGCGAACACCGGGGAGCTGTTTTTT
TRBJ2-1,TRBV10-3,TRBD2,few,CAIRQTSGGSYNEQFF,TGTGCCATCAGGCAGACTAGCGGGGGCTCCTACAATGAGCAGTTCTTC
TRBJ2-1,TRBV18,TRBD2,NA,CASSLSGGNYNEQFF,TGTGCCAGCTCACTTAGCGGGGGAAACTACAATGAGCAGTTCTTC
TRBJ1-5,TRBV28,TRBD1,NA,CAGAGGRNQPQHF,TGTGCCGGGGCAGGGGGGCGCAATCAGCCCCAGCATTTT
TRBJ1-2,TRBV30,TRBD1,once,CAWGDSSVYGYTF,TGTGCCTGGGGGGACAGCAGTGTATATGGCTACACCTTC
TRBJ2-7,TRBV18,TRBD1,NA,CASSPPQTGVYEQYF,TGTGCCAGCTCACCGCCCCAGACAGGGGTATACGAGCAGTACTTC
TRBJ1-1,TRBV2,TRBD1,NA,CASRPRTGLNTEAFF,TGTGCCAGCAGACCAAGGACAGGTTTAAACACTGAAGCTTTCTTT
TRBJ2-3,TRBV5-1,NA,few,CASSLDGKDTQYF,TGCGCCAGCAGCTTGGACGGGAAGGATACGCAGTATTTT
TRBJ1-2,TRBV6-5,NA,NA,CASRQNYGYTF,TGTGCCAGCCGACAGAACTATGGCTACACCTTC
TRBJ2-3,TRBV11-2,TRBD2,NA,CASSPSGLAGGDTQYF,TGTGCCAGCAGCCCTTCTGGGCTAGCGGGAGGAGATACGCAGTATTTT
TRBJ2-1,TRBV6-1,NA,NA,CASSEALSGRLGLVDEQFF,TGTGCCAGCAGTGAAGCGCTTTCTGGCAGGTTGGGTCTAGTGGATGAGCAGTTCTTC
TRBJ1-2,TRBV9,NA,few,CASSPGEFHGYTF,TGTGCCAGCAGTCCAGGGGAATTTCATGGCTACACCTTC